This record concerns one T cell receptor (beta chain) sequence. Source study methods: Amplification of reference gene primers was used by the study to estimate nucleated cell counts. Repertoires were generated with immunoSEQ multiplex PCR, while TCRdb's copy carries only in-frame clones and drops some. For V, J and clone size, that table is used; D and trimming come from the DNA. The profile shows 180,000 or so clones, about 80% of them singletons. This CDR3 is 13 amino acids long. Germline CDR1 LNHDA, CDR2 SQIVND (reference sequence). Trimming removed 5 bases from V and 1 base from J, with 8 bases in between. The data were obtained in a study of blood T cell repertoires in COVID-19. Whole-study context: There were acute and convalescent COVID-19 samples, and they came from the United States, Italy and Spain. Sources were T cells, B-cell-depleted T cells, or PBMCs; the material itself was cDNA or gDNA.

The clonotype originates from a woman in her forties or fifties with active or convalescent COVID-19. The chain employs TRBV19 and TRBJ1-1; the D gene is possibly TRBD1 (6 bases). The sample was peripheral blood. The chain's CDR3 is CASSDRRNTEAFF. In DNA, the CDR3 is TGTGCCAGTAGTGACAGGCGGAACACTGAAGCTTTCTTT.